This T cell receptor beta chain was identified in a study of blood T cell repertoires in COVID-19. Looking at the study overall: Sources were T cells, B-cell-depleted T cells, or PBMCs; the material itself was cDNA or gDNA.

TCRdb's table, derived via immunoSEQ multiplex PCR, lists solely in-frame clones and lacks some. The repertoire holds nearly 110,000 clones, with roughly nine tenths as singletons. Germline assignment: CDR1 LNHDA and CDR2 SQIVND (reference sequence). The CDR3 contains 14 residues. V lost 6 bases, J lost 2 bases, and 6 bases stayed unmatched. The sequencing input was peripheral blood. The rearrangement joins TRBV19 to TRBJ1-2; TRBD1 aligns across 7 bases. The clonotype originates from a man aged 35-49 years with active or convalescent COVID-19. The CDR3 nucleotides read TGTGCCAGTAGCAGACAGGGAACGAACTATGGCTACACCTTC. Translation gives CASSRQGTNYGYTF.